This TCR beta chain derives from a study of blood T cell repertoires in COVID-19. Study context: Italy, Spain and the United States were the sources of the convalescent and acute COVID-19 samples.

V lost 4 bases to trimming and J lost 1 base, with 8 bases between them. CDR1 SQVTM and CDR2 ANQGSEA come from the germline V gene. The CDR3 contains 13 residues. TCRdb keeps only in-frame clones here, not all; method: immunoSEQ multiplex PCR. This table has about 110,000 clones, less than 75% appearing once. The chain joins TRBV29-1 to TRBJ2-1; D is uncertain. The sample consisted of peripheral blood. The TCR comes from a woman in her thirties or forties with acute or convalescent COVID-19. CDR3 DNA: TGCAGCGTTGGGGCACAATCCTACAATGAGCAGTTCTTC. It codes for CSVGAQSYNEQFF.